A selection of T cell receptor beta chains follows, all from one sample in a study of T cell responses to AZD1222 COVID-19 vaccine. Libraries were prepared by immunoSEQ multiplex PCR; TCRdb keeps only in-frame clonotypes and omits some of them. The top ten clones hold about 2.4% of a sample with roughly 90,000 clones, around 89% of them seen once. The input for sequencing was peripheral blood, taken 28 days after the second AZD1222 dose. The receptor source for this set is an adult who received the AZD1222 COVID-19 vaccine. CDR3s leave out the opening cysteine and the closing phenylalanine or tryptophan. Size values are once, few and many counts, or a class for expanded clones, and some rows have none.

clone size,J gene,V gene,CDR3 protein
once,TRBJ1-1,TRBV10-2,ASRQGAGTEAF
few,TRBJ2-7,TRBV18,ASSPSLRTSGSPYEQY
few,TRBJ1-5,TRBV27,ASRLVGTGYQPQH
-,TRBJ2-7,TRBV6-7,ASTKGLFYSYEQY
-,TRBJ2-6,TRBV3-1/TRBV3-2,ASSRQHSISGANVLT
-,TRBJ1-6,TRBV27,ASTRQGRGSPLH
-,TRBJ1-1,TRBV29-1,SVEVAGGTEAF
many,TRBJ1-2,TRBV7-8,ASSSSNYGYT
-,TRBJ1-2,TRBV5-1,ASSLDRDGYT
-,TRBJ1-1,TRBV7-3,ASSPGANTEAF
-,TRBJ1-4,TRBV5-6,ASSLRPGEKLF
-,TRBJ2-5,TRBV6-1,ASSEGGDAETQY
-,TRBJ1-1,TRBV7-2,ASSSGQGRTEAF
-,TRBJ1-4,TRBV7-8,ASTSAGAREATNEKLF
-,TRBJ1-1,TRBV18,ASSPGQDTEAF
once,TRBJ2-1,TRBV25-1,ASSAPQKYGEQF
-,TRBJ2-3,TRBV3-1/TRBV3-2,ASSLTTSTDTQY
-,TRBJ2-1,TRBV15,ATSLVTGGIEQF
few,TRBJ2-3,TRBV10-1,ASSESSPAEITDTQY
-,TRBJ1-1,TRBV18,ASSPLGSSTEAF
-,TRBJ2-3,TRBV5-1,ASSLGRTHSTDTQY
-,TRBJ2-2,TRBV18,ASSEWQHTGELF
-,TRBJ1-1,TRBV13,AIQEYRGTEAF
-,TRBJ1-6,TRBV4-3,ASSQATGKVYNSPLH
-,TRBJ2-5,TRBV27,ASSSAWAQETQY
-,TRBJ1-1,TRBV2,ASSSSEAEAF
-,TRBJ2-7,TRBV15,ATSRRFSYEQY
-,TRBJ1-1,TRBV18,ASSPLTESITEAF
-,TRBJ2-6,TRBV6-4,ASSDEFGSSSGANVLT
-,TRBJ2-7,TRBV7-9,ASSLGPDNHSYEQY
-,TRBJ1-3,TRBV5-5,ASSPDGLSGNTIY
once,TRBJ2-3,TRBV19,ASSPFPGPNPTDTQY
-,TRBJ2-5,TRBV20-1,SASSGETQY
-,TRBJ1-1,TRBV7-2,ARLEGGALNTEAF